The subject of this entry is one T cell receptor (beta chain). Its antigen remains unidentified. No base qualities exist here, and no much larger clone lies one base off it. The record originates from a study of T cell responses to AZD1222 COVID-19 vaccine listed by TCRdb under 2021. For context, the study as a whole: AZD1222 recipients given second doses at about 4 weeks or at about 12 weeks were pooled, since spike-specific TCR depth and breadth were not found to differ between the two schedules. A total of 230 to 250 trial participants underwent TCR sequencing, of whom about 200 had received two doses of AZD1222 and some 26 had received two doses of the MenACWY control vaccine. Trial participants were enrolled by age into subgroups of 18-55, 56-69 and 70-plus years, and approximately 150, 30 and 60 TCR-sequenced participants, respectively, were included in these subgroups. Broader findings and caveats from the paper: Nearly half of unique spike-specific TCRs reportedly recognized epitopes outside regions mutated in the B.1.351 and B.1.1.7 variants. The vaccine-associated CD4 TCRs covered the entire spike protein, and the dominant responses fell in regions 160-218 and 743-854. In the small 56-69-year group, the increase in depth fell short of significance, most likely because of low power. Conclusions about previously exposed vaccinees were limited because only a handful of AZD1222 recipients were SARS-CoV-2 seropositive at baseline. Participants were mostly white British, with more females than males. The authors suggested clonal diversity may have been underestimated. Because no day 14 peak-response samples were available, the repertoires could be characterized only after the peak T cell response. After two AZD1222 doses, spike-specific TCR breadth and depth were significantly higher than at day 0 and than in MenACWY recipients.

Inclusive of the bounding cysteine and phenylalanine, the CDR3 is 14 residues long. CDR3 DNA only is kept here, 42 bases in frame from base 1. The germline V gene provides CDR1 MGHDK and CDR2 SYGVNS. V is reduced by 6 bases and J by 0 bases, leaving a spacing of 11 bases between them. The CDR3 regions of human TCRbeta chains were subjected to immunosequencing. Regarding the original processing steps: TCRs in the repertoires were compared against a reference library of SARS-CoV-2-specific TCRs that had been generated with the MIRA antigen-specificity platform. Breadth was defined as the fraction of unique TCRs that were SARS-CoV-2-associated. Depth was defined as the fraction of total T cells that were SARS-CoV-2-associated. Each spike-specific TCR was assigned to its reactive spike region and to a CD4 or CD8 class using the MIRA data. Log10-transformed breadth and depth values were compared by one-way ANOVA with Sidak's multiple comparisons tests. TCRdb took this table from immuneACCESS and kept in-frame rearrangements with V and J called. Such tables lack part of the clones; where checked against another copy, unresolved V genes explain under half of the gap, and the rest is unexplained. V, J and clone size reflect that table, while D and trimming were determined from the DNA. Present in this sample are about 120,000 clones, 75% to 90% of which were seen just once. The ten largest clones take up around 5.9% of the sample.

The time point label corresponds to: baseline before first vaccination. Samples from vaccinated people were obtained from the UK trials COV001 and COV002, which included a single-blind randomized controlled phase 2/3 trial of AZD1222 (ChAdOx1 nCoV-19) in healthy adults. Trial participant PBMC samples were collected at day 0 and day 28 after the second dose for TCRbeta chain sequencing. Sequenced material: peripheral blood, taken on day 0 of AZD1222 vaccination. This TCR was recovered from an adult in good health. This chain is built from TRBV25-1 and TRBJ1-2, with the identity of the D gene unclear. The nucleotides are TGTGCCAGCAGGGGCGGCGTTACTAACTATGGCTACACCTTC. Translated, it gives CASRGGVTNYGYTF.